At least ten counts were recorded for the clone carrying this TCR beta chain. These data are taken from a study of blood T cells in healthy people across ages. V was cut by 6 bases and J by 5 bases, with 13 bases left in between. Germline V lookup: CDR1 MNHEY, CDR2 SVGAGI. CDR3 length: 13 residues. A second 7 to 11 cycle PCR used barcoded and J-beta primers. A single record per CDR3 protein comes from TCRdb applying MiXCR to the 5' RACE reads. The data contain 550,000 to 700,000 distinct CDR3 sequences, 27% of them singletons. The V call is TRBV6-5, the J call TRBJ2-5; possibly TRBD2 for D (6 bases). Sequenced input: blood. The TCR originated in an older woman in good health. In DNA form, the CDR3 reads TGTGCCAGCAGCCCGACTAGTATTGAGACCCAGTACTTC. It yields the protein CASSPTSIETQYF.